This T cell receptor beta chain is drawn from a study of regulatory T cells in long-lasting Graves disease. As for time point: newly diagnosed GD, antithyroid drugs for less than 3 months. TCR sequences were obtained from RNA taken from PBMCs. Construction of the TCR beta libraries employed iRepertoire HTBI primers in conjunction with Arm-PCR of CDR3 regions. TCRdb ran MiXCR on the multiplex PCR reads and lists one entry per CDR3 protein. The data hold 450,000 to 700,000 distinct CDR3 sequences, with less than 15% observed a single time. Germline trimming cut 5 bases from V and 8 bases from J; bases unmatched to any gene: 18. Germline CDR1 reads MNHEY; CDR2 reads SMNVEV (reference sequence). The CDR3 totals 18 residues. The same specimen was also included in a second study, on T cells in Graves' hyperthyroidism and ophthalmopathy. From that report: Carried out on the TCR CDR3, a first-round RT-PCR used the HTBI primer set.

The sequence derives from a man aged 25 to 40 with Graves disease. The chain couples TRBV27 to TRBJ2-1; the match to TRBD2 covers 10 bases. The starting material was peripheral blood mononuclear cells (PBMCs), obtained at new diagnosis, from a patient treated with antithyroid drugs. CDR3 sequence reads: CASSGLTSGPRQRDEQFF. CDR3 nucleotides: TGTGCCAGCAGTGGTTTGACTAGCGGGCCCCGGCAAAGGGATGAGCAGTTCTTC.